This TCR beta chain appears in the sequencing data of a study of T cell changes during pregnancy in multiple sclerosis. CDR1 and CDR2 from the germline V gene are ENHRY and SYGVKD. The CDR3 totals 15 residues. The V end lost 0 bases, the J end lost 3 bases, and 8 bases lay between the germline ends. Generated by immunoSEQ multiplex PCR, the TCRdb table keeps only in-frame clones and is missing some. The sample includes approximately 38,000 clones, 80% to 95% of them seen just once. The sample consisted of CD8+ T cells from peripheral blood mononuclear cells, taken in the third trimester of pregnancy. The chain carries TRBV10-3 and TRBJ1-4; possibly TRBD1 for D (6 bases). This receptor was taken from a female donor with multiple sclerosis, enrolled in a pregnancy study. CDR3 nucleotides: TGTGCCATCAGTGAGTCGCCAGGGGCTAATGAAAAACTGTTTTTT. Residues: CAISESPGANEKLFF.